Shown below are 7 T cell receptor beta chains from a single sample sequenced in a study of T cell repertoires in cytomegalovirus infection. TCRdb re-derived calls from the reads in MiXCR, one entry per CDR3 protein. The top ten clones hold about 4.5% of a sample with around 300,000 distinct CDR3 sequences, 8% to 9.5% of them seen once. The source material was PBMCs. These receptors all come from a human donor in good health (CMV status not recorded). Some clones in this sample may be carry-over from other donors' samples.

This clonotype was observed at least ten times. J is TRBJ2-5 and V is TRBV7-2; 8 bases are shared with TRBD2. The CDR3 contains 18 residues. J lost 5 bases, V lost 5 bases, and 19 bases had no gene match. Germline CDR1 and CDR2: SGHTA and FQGNSA. CDR3 DNA: TGTGCCAGCAGCCCCGGGGGGGCAGGCAGACGAGGCCGGGAGACCCAGTACTTC. It is translated as CASSPGGAGRRGRETQYF.

A few counts support this clonotype. The chain carries TRBV28 and TRBJ2-3; 9 bases line up with TRBD2. Germline trimming cut 6 bases from V and 0 bases from J; bases unmatched to any gene: 4. The CDR3 runs to 15 residues. Germline CDR1 is MDHEN and CDR2 is SYDVKM. CDR3 loop: CASSLAGSSTDTQYF. The CDR3 DNA reads as TGTGCCAGCAGCCTAGCGGGGTCTAGCACAGATACGCAGTATTTT. The complete variable domain, with remaining parts taken from reference TRBV28 and TRBJ2-3, reads DVKVTQSSRYLVKRTGEKVFLECVQDMDHENMFWYRQDPGLGLRLIYFSYDVKMKEKGDIPEGYSVSREKKERFSLILESASTNQTSMYLCASSLAGSSTDTQYFGPGTRLTVL.

The V and J genes are TRBV20-1 and TRBJ2-7; a possible D gene is TRBD2 (5 bases). Germline V lookup: CDR1 DFQATT, CDR2 SNEGSKA (reference sequence). V lost 3 bases to trimming and J lost 7 bases, with 13 bases between them. The CDR3 loop spans 12 amino acids. The CDR3 reads CSASKGSGEQYF. Here the CDR3 DNA reads TGCAGTGCTAGCAAGGGCTCGGGGGAGCAGTACTTC.

This clonotype was seen only a few times. The chain links TRBV6-6 to TRBJ2-5, with 9 bases matching TRBD1. This CDR3 has 13 residues. The junction had 4 bases not matched to a gene; V was cut back by 6 bases and J by 5 bases. CDR1 MNHNY and CDR2 SVGAGI come from the germline V gene (reference sequence). CDR3 loop: CASRYRGHETQYF. CDR3 in DNA: TGTGCCAGCAGGTACAGGGGGCACGAGACCCAGTACTTC.

This clonotype was seen only a few times. The chain is built from TRBV7-8 and TRBJ2-4; D remains ambiguous. The V end was cut by 5 bases, the J end by 0 bases, with 8 bases between. Germline CDR1 and CDR2: SGHVS and FQNEAQ. The CDR3 spans 14 residues. CDR3 in DNA: TGTGCCAGCAGCCCTCGACTAGCCAAAAACATTCAGTACTTC. As protein: CASSPRLAKNIQYF.

This clonotype was seen a handful of times. The chain couples TRBV2 to TRBJ2-3; tentatively, D is TRBD1 or TRBD2 (5 bases each). The CDR3 consists of 14 residues. From germline, CDR1 is SNHLY and CDR2 FYNNEI. V lost 7 bases, J lost 5 bases, and 16 bases lay in between. CDR3 in amino acids: CASIRDGRLDTQYF. The CDR3 nucleotides read TGTGCCAGCATCCGGGACGGAAGGTTAGATACGCAGTATTTT.

This clonotype was detected ten times or more. The genes are TRBV20-1 and TRBJ2-3; 11 bases map to TRBD2. CDR3 length: 17 residues. V trimming: 0 bases; J trimming: 3 bases; junction bases outside the gene matches: 8. Germline values: CDR1 DFQATT, CDR2 SNEGSKA (reference sequence). CDR3 DNA sequence: TGCAGTGCTAGAGAATTTGGACTAGCGGGCCTTACAGATACGCAGTATTTT. This codes for CSAREFGLAGLTDTQYF.